These T cell receptor beta chains were read from a single sample in a study of cytomegalovirus exposure and HLA in healthy donors. Data came from immunoSEQ multiplex PCR; TCRdb stores just in-frame clones and leaves some out. The top ten clones hold roughly 1.3% of a sample with approximately 140,000 clones, 73% of them seen once. The material sequenced was PBMCs. The receptors originated from a middle-aged woman in good health and CMV-seronegative. Both conserved end residues are part of each CDR3. Each record gives: clone size, V gene, D gene, J gene, CDR3 protein, CDR3 DNA. A D gene is named only where the DNA matches it firmly. Only part of the rows carry a size: once, few, many, or a class if the clone is expanded.

size: NA; V: TRBV19; D: NA; J: TRBJ1-2; CDR3: CASSIWGLSRGIYGYTF; DNA: TGTGCCAGTAGTATTTGGGGACTCTCGAGGGGAATCTATGGCTACACCTTC
size: NA; V: TRBV7-2; D: NA; J: TRBJ2-2; CDR3: CASSVRQVTNTGELFF; DNA: TGTGCCAGCAGTGTCCGCCAGGTTACAAACACCGGGGAGCTGTTTTTT
size: NA; V: TRBV9; D: TRBD1; J: TRBJ1-5; CDR3: CASSRGGVQPQHF; DNA: TGTGCCAGCAGCAGAGGGGGCGTTCAGCCCCAGCATTTT
size: once; V: TRBV5-1; D: NA; J: TRBJ2-7; CDR3: CASSLAAGSDEQYF; DNA: TGCGCCAGCAGCTTGGCAGCAGGGTCGGACGAGCAGTACTTC
size: NA; V: TRBV5-1; D: NA; J: TRBJ1-6; CDR3: CASSLAGYSPLHF; DNA: TGCGCCAGCAGCTTGGCAGGGTATTCACCCCTCCACTTT
size: NA; V: TRBV6-5; D: TRBD1; J: TRBJ1-2; CDR3: CASSGTGGGYTF; DNA: TGTGCCAGCAGTGGGACAGGAGGGGGCTACACCTTC
size: NA; V: TRBV28; D: NA; J: TRBJ2-2; CDR3: CASRGLLSTGELFF; DNA: TGTGCCAGCCGCGGGCTTTTATCGACCGGGGAGCTGTTTTTT
size: NA; V: TRBV19; D: NA; J: TRBJ1-1; CDR3: CASSIGSLENTEAFF; DNA: TGTGCCAGTAGTATTGGGTCTCTAGAGAACACTGAAGCTTTCTTT
size: NA; V: TRBV29-1; D: TRBD1; J: TRBJ2-5; CDR3: CSYKRADRGRGETQYF; DNA: TGCAGCTACAAAAGGGCGGACAGGGGGCGCGGGGAGACCCAGTACTTC
size: NA; V: TRBV9; D: TRBD2; J: TRBJ2-3; CDR3: CASSRGTSGGANTDTQYF; DNA: TGTGCCAGCAGCCGAGGGACTAGCGGGGGGGCCAACACAGATACGCAGTATTTT